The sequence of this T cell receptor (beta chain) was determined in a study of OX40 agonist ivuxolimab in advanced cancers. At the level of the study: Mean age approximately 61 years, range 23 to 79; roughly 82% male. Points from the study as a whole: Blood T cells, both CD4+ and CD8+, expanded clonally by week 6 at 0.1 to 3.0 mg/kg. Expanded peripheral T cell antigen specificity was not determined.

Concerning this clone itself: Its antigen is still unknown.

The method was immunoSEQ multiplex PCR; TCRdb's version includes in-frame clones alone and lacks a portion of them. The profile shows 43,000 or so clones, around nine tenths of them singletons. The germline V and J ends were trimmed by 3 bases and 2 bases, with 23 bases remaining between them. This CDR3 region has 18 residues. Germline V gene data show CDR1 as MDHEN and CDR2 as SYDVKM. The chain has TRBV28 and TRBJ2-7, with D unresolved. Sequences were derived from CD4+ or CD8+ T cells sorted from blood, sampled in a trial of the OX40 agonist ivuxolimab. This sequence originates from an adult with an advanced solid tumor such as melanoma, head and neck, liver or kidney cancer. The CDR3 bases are TGTGCCAGCAGTTTTTTATCAGAAGGGCTAGTCATCCCCTACGAGCAGTACTTC. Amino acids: CASSFLSEGLVIPYEQYF.